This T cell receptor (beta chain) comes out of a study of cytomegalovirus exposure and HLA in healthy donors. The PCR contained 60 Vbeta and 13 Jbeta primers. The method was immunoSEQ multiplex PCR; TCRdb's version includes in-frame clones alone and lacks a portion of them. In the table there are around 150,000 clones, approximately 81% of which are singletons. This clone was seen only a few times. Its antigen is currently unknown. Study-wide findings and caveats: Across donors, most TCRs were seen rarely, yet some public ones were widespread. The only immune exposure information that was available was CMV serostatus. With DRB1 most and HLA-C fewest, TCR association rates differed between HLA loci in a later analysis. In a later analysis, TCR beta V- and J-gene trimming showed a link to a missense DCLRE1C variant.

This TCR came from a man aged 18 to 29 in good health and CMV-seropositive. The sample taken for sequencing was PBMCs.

The CDR3, as DNA: TGTGCCAGCAGCGAGGGCCCATCAGCTTTCTTT. Its protein is CASSEGPSAFF. This sequence joins TRBV11-2 and TRBJ1-1; D is unclear. The germline CDR1 and CDR2 sequences are SGHAT and FQNNGV. The V end lost 5 bases, the J end lost 10 bases, and 11 bases lay between the germline ends. This CDR3 region has 11 residues.